This TCR beta chain was captured by sequencing in a study of T-cell reconstitution after alpha-beta-depleted transplantation in children. V lost 1 base to trimming and J lost 4 bases, with 16 bases between them. Germline values: CDR1 MGHDK, CDR2 SYGVNS. This CDR3 spans 16 amino acids. The TCRbeta library was prepared with unique molecular identifiers. TCRdb called the PCR reads again in MiXCR, with one record for every CDR3 protein. This sample has approximately 400,000 distinct CDR3 sequences; 9.5% to 13% occur once, and the top ten carry approximately 5%. This clonotype has more than one count but fewer than ten.

V usage is TRBV25-1 and J usage is TRBJ1-1, with a tentative D call TRBD1 (5 bases). The starting material was PBMCs from the stem cell graft donor, obtained from the stem cell graft. This receptor was taken from a human donor who donated a stem cell graft to a child with acute myeloid leukemia. CDR3 nucleotide sequence: TGTGCCAGCAGTGAATGGCGGTCGGGGGTTGGCACTGAAGCTTTCTTT. Protein product: CASSEWRSGVGTEAFF. Full variable domain (missing parts from reference TRBV25-1 and TRBJ1-1): EADIYQTPRYLVIGTGKKITLECSQTMGHDKMYWYQQDPGMELHLIHYSYGVNSTEKGDLSSESTVSRIRTEHFPLTLESARPSHTSQYLCASSEWRSGVGTEAFFGQGTRLTVV.